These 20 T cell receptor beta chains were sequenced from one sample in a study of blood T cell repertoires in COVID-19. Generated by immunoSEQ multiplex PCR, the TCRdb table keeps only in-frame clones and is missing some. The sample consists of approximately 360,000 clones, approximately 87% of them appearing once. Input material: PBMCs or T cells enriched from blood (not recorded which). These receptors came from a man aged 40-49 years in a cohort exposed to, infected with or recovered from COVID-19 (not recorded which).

CDR3 in DNA: TGCGCCAGCAGCGCGACAGGGGGAGGCACAGATACGCAGTATTTT. Its protein product is CASSATGGGTDTQYF. This chain links TRBV5-1 with TRBJ2-3; TRBD1 agrees at 9 bases. V trimming: 4 bases; J trimming: 1 base; junction bases outside the gene matches: 4. This CDR3 is 15 amino acids long. Germline values: CDR1 SGHRS, CDR2 YFSETQ. The variable domain in full, completed from reference TRBV5-1 and TRBJ2-3, reads KAGVTQTPRYLIKTRGQQVTLSCSPISGHRSVSWYQQTPGQGLQFLFEYFSETQRNKGNFPGRFSGRQFSNSRSEMNVSTLELGDSALYLCASSATGGGTDTQYFGPGTRLTVL.

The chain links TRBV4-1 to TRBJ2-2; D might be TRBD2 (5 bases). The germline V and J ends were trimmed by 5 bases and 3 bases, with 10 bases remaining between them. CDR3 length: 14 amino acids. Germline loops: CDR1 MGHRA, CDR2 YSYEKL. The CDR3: CASSWTEDTGELFF. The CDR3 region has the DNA TGCGCCAGCAGCTGGACTGAAGACACCGGGGAGCTGTTTTTT.

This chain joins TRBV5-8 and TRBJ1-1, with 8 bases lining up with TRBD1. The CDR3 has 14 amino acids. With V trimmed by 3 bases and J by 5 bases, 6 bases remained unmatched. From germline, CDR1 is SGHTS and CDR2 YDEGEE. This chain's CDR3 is CASSSYRGGTEAFF. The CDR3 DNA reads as TGTGCCAGCAGCTCTTACAGGGGGGGGACTGAAGCTTTCTTT.

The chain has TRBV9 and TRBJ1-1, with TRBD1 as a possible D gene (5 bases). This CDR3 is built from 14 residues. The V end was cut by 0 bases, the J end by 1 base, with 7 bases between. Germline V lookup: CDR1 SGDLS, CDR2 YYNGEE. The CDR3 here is CASSVGGWNTEAFF. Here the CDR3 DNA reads TGTGCCAGCAGCGTAGGGGGCTGGAACACTGAAGCTTTCTTT.

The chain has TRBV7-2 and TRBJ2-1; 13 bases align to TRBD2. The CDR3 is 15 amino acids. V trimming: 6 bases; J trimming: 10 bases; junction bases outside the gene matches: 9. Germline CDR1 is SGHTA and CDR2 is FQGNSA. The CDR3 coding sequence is TGTGCCAGCAGGCCTACTAGCGGGAGGGCGAAGGAGCAGTTCTTC. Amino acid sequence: CASRPTSGRAKEQFF.

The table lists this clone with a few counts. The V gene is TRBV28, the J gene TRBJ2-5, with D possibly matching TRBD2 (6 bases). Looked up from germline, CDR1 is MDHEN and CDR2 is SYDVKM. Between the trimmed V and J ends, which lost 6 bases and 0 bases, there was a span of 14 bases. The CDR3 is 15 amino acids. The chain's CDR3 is CASRRGKQYQETQYF. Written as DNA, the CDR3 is TGTGCCAGCAGACGGGGGAAACAGTACCAAGAGACCCAGTACTTC.

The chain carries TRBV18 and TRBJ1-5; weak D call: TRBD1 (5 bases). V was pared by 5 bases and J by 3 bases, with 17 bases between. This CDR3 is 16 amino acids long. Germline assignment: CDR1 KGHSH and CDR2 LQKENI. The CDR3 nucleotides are TGTGCCAGCTCAAGCCTGTCCGGGACTTACAATCAGCCCCAGCATTTT. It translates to CASSSLSGTYNQPQHF.

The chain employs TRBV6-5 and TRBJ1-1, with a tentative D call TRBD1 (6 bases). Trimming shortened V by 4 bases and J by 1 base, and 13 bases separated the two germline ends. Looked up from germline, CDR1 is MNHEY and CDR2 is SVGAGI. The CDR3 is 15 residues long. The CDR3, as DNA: TGTGCCAGCAGTTCTCTAGACAGGCGGAACACTGAAGCTTTCTTT. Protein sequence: CASSSLDRRNTEAFF.

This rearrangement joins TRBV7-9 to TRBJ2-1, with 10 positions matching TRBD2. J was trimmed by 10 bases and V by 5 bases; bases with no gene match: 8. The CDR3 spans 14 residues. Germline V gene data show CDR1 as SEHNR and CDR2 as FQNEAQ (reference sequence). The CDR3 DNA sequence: TGTGCCAGCAGCGAAAAGCCACTAGCGGGGGAGCAGTTCTTC. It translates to CASSEKPLAGEQFF.

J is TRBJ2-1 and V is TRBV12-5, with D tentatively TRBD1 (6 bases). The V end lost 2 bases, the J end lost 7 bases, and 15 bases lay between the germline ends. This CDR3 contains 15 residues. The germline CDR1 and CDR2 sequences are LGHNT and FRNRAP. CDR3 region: CASGLLTGTKNEQFF. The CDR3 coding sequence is TGTGCTAGTGGTTTGCTAACCGGGACAAAGAATGAGCAGTTCTTC.

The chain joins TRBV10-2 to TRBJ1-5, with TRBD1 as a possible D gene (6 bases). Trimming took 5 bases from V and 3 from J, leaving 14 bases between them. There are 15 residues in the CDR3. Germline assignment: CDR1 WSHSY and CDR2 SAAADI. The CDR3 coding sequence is TGCGCCAGCAGTCCCCCAGGGGTCCCCAATCAGCCCCAGCATTTT. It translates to CASSPPGVPNQPQHF.

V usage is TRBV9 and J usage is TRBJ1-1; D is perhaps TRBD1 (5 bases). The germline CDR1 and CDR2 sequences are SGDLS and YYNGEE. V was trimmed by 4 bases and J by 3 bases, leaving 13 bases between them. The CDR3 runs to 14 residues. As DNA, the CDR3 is TGTGCCAGCAGCCAGGCGGGGGGTCACACTGAAGCTTTCTTT. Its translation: CASSQAGGHTEAFF.

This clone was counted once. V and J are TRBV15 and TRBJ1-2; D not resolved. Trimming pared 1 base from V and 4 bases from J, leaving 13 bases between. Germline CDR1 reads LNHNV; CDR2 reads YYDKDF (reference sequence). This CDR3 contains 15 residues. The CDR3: CATSRGSASLYGYTF. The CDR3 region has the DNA TGTGCCACCAGCAGAGGTTCCGCGTCTCTCTATGGCTACACCTTC.

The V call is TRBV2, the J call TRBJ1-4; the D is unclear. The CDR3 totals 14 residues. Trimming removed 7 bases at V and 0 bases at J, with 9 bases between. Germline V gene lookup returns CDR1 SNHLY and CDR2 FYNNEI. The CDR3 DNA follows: TGTGCCAGCAAAGAGGCTTCAACTAATGAAAAACTGTTTTTT. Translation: CASKEASTNEKLFF.

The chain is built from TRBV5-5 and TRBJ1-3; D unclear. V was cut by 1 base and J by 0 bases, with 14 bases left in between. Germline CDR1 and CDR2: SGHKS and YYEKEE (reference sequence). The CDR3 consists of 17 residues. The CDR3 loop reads CASSLYIRGSSGNTIYF. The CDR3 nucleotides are TGTGCCAGCAGCTTGTATATCCGGGGATCCTCTGGAAACACCATATATTTT.

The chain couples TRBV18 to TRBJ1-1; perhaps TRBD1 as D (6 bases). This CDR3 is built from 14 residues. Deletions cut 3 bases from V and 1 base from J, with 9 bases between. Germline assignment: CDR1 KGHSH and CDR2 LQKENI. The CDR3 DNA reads TGTGCCAGCTCACCCTCGACAGGGAACACTGAAGCTTTCTTT. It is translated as CASSPSTGNTEAFF.

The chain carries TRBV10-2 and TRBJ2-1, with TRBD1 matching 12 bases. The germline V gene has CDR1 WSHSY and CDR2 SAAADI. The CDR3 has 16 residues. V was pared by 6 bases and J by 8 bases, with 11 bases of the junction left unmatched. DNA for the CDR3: TGCGCCAGCAGGTACCCGGGACAGGGGGCTGGCGATGAGCAGTTCTTC. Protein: CASRYPGQGAGDEQFF.

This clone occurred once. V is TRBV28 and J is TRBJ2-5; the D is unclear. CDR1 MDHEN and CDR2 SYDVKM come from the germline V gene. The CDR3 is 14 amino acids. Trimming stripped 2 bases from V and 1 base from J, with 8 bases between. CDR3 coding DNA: TGTGCCAGCAGTTTAGGCAGTCTCCAAGAGACCCAGTACTTC. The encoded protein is CASSLGSLQETQYF.

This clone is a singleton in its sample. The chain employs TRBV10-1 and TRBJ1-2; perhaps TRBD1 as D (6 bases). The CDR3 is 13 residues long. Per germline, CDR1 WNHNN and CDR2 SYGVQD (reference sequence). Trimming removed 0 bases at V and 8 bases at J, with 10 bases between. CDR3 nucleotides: TGCGCCAGCAGTGAGTCCAGGGGATACGGCTACACCTTC. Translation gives CASSESRGYGYTF.

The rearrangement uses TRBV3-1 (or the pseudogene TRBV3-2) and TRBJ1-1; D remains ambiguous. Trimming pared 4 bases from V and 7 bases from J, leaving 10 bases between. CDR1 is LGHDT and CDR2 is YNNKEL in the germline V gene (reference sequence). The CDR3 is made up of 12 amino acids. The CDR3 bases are TGTGCCAGCAGCCTCCCCGGACTTGAAGCTTTCTTT. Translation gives CASSLPGLEAFF.